This T cell receptor beta chain was recorded in a study of blood T cell repertoires in COVID-19. As for the study in general: There were acute and convalescent COVID-19 samples, and they came from the United States, Italy and Spain. T cells, B-cell-depleted T cells, or PBMCs supplied cDNA or gDNA.

The CDR3 runs 14 residues. Germline V lookup: CDR1 MNHEY, CDR2 SVGAGI. V trimming: 6 bases; J trimming: 0 bases; junction bases outside the gene matches: 2. As processed by the authors: How many nucleated cells were present was estimated from reference gene primer amplification. Here immunoSEQ multiplex PCR was the method, and the copy in TCRdb shows in-frame clones only, minus some. The V and J calls and clone size are taken from that table; D and trimming were inferred from the DNA. The table lists around 140,000 clones, just under 80% of them singletons. This clonotype originated in a woman aged 60-75 years with acute or convalescent COVID-19. The V gene is TRBV6-5, the J gene TRBJ2-3; 8 bases are shared with TRBD2. Specimen: peripheral blood. In nucleotides, the CDR3 is TGTGCCAGCAGCGGGAGGGCTAGCACAGATACGCAGTATTTT. It translates to CASSGRASTDTQYF.